What follows is one T cell receptor beta chain and its context. Lactation, pregnancy, other autoimmune disease or uncontrolled infection excluded patients. Fresh 10 ml peripheral blood yielded PBMCs. The source of the sample is a study of T cells in Graves' hyperthyroidism and ophthalmopathy. The CDR3 is 14 residues long. V was shortened by 2 bases and J by 12 bases, with 16 bases between the two germline ends. Per the germline V gene, CDR1 is MDHEN and CDR2 is SYDVKM. The investigators amplified TCR beta CDR3 regions from RNA transcripts. Carried out on the TCR CDR3, a first-round RT-PCR used the HTBI primer set. Each CDR3 protein is one row after TCRdb ran MiXCR on the multiplex PCR reads. The sample has about 380,000 distinct CDR3 sequences, about a fifth seen once.

The sequence derives from a man aged 18 to 35 with Graves' ophthalmopathy. The V call is TRBV28, the J call TRBJ2-2; D unclear. Sequencing was performed on blood. The CDR3 bases are TGTGCCAGCAGTTTAGATGGGTGGCGGAGCCAGCTGTTTTTT. It codes for CASSLDGWRSQLFF.